This T cell receptor beta chain was captured by sequencing in a study of T-cell reconstitution after alpha-beta-depleted transplantation in children. Overall study findings and caveats: Roughly two months post-transplant, alpha-beta T cells reportedly originated from several hundred graft clones that had expanded. Elevated TCRbeta diversity at day 60 was traced, in some patients, to surviving recipient T cells and thymic progenitors. One year after transplant, T-cell counts and diversity came mostly from newly produced T cells.

The TCRbeta library was prepared with unique molecular identifiers. TCRdb re-analysed the PCR reads in MiXCR, keeping a single row per CDR3 protein. The profile shows 250,000 to 300,000 distinct CDR3 sequences, about 9.5% of them singletons. This clonotype has at least ten counts. Its antigen is unknown. Germline values: CDR1 SGHRS, CDR2 YFSETQ. Trimming shortened V by 4 bases and J by 6 bases, and 10 bases separated the two germline ends. This CDR3 is 12 amino acids long. Here the sequenced sample was PBMCs, taken before TCRalphabeta/CD19-depleted stem cell transplant. The clonotype comes from a boy less than two years old with acute myeloid leukemia, due to receive a stem cell transplant. The rearrangement links TRBV5-1 to TRBJ2-5, with D possibly TRBD2 on 7 matching bases. CDR3 DNA sequence: TGCGCCAGCAGCCCCGGGGGGCAGACCCAGTACTTC. The encoded protein is CASSPGGQTQYF.